This T cell receptor (beta chain) emerged from a study of cytomegalovirus exposure and HLA in healthy donors. Points from the study as a whole: The study reported that TCR beta sequences accurately predicted HLA-A and HLA-B alleles in most subjects. Among the most significant clusters, several appeared linked to common viral pathogens in a later analysis. The classifier was said to identify cytomegalovirus status with high specificity and sensitivity.

The PCR was carried out with 60 Vbeta primers and 13 Jbeta primers. Sequencing used immunoSEQ multiplex PCR; TCRdb keeps in-frame clones, though not all of them. The sample yields 120,000 or so clones, 73% seen once. Of note for this clone: No antigen is known for it.

This receptor was taken from a middle-aged woman in good health and CMV-seronegative. The sequencing input was PBMCs.

CDR3 region: CASSKTGGWETQYF. For the CDR3, the DNA is TGTGCCAGCAGCAAAACAGGGGGCTGGGAGACCCAGTACTTC. The chain has TRBV5-8 and TRBJ2-5; 9 bases align to TRBD1. The CDR3 runs to 14 residues. The germline V gene encodes CDR1 SGHTS and CDR2 YDEGEE. With V trimmed by 4 bases and J by 5 bases, 6 bases remained unmatched.